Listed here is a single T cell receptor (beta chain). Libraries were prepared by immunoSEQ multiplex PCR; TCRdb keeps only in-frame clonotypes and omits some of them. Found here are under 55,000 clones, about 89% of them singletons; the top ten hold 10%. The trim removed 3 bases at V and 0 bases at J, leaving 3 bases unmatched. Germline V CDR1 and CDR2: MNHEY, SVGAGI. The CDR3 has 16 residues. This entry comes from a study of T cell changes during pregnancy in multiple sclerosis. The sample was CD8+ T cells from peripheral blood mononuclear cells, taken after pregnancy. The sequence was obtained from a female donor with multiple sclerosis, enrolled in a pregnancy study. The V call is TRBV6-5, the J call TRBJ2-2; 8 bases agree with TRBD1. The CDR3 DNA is TGTGCCAGCAGTTATCCAGGGGGCCCGAACACCGGGGAGCTGTTTTTT. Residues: CASSYPGGPNTGELFF.